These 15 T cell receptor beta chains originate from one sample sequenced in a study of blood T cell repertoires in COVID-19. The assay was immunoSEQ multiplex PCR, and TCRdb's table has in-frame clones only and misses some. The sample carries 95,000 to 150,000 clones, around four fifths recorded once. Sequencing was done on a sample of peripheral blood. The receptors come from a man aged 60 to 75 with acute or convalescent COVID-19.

This chain's CDR3 is CASSLYLGSGYTF. The DNA of the CDR3 is TGCGCCAGCAGCTTGTATTTGGGGAGCGGCTACACCTTC. The chain uses TRBV5-1 and TRBJ1-2; D ambiguous. CDR1 is SGHRS, CDR2 YFSETQ, per germline. This CDR3 is built from 13 residues. The V end lost 1 base, the J end lost 8 bases, and 12 bases lay between the germline ends.

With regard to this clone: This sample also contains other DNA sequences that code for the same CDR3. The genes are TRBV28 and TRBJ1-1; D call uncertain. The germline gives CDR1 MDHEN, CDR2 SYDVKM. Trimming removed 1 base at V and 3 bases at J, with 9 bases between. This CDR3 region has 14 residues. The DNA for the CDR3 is TGTGCCAGCAGTTTATCGGCCGGGTACACTGAAGCTTTCTTT. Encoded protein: CASSLSAGYTEAFF. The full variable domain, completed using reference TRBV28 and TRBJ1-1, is DVKVTQSSRYLVKRTGEKVFLECVQDMDHENMFWYRQDPGLGLRLIYFSYDVKMKEKGDIPEGYSVSREKKERFSLILESASTNQTSMYLCASSLSAGYTEAFFGQGTRLTVV.

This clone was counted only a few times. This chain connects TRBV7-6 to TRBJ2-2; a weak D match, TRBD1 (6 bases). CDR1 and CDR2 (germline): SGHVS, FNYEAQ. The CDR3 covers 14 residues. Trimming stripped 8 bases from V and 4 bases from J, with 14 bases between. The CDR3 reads CASQSGVLTGELFF. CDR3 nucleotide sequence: TGTGCCAGCCAGTCAGGGGTCCTCACCGGGGAGCTGTTTTTT.

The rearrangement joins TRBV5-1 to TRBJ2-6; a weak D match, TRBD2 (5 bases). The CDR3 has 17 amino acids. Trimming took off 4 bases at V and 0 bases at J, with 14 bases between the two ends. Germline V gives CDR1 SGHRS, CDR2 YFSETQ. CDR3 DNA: TGCGCCAGCAGCCCCGGACTGTCTAGCTCTGGGGCCAACGTCCTGACTTTC. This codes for CASSPGLSSSGANVLTF.

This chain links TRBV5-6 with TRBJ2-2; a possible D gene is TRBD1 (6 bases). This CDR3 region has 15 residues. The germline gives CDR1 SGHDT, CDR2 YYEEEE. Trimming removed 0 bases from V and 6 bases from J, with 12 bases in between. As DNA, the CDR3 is TGTGCCAGCAGCTTGGGGGGGCCCGGGGCCGGGGAGCTGTTTTTT. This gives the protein CASSLGGPGAGELFF.

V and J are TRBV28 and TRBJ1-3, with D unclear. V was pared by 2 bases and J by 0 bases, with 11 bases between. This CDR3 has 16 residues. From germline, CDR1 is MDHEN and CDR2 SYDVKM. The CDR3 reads CASSLSGLLSGNTIYF. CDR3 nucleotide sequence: TGTGCCAGCAGTTTAAGCGGCCTTCTCTCTGGAAACACCATATATTTT.

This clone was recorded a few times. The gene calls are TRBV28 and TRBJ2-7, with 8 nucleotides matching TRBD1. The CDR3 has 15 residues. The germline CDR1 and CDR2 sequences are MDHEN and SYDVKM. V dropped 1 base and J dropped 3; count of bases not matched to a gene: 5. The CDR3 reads CASSLSDRGGYEQYF. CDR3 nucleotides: TGTGCCAGCAGTTTATCCGACAGGGGCGGCTACGAGCAGTACTTC.

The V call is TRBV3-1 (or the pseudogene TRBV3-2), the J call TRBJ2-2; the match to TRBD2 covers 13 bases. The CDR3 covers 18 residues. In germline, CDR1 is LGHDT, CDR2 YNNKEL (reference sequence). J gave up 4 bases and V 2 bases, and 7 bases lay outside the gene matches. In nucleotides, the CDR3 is TGTGCCAGCAGCCAACGGACTAGCGGGAGTAGTCTCACCGGGGAGCTGTTTTTT. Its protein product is CASSQRTSGSSLTGELFF.

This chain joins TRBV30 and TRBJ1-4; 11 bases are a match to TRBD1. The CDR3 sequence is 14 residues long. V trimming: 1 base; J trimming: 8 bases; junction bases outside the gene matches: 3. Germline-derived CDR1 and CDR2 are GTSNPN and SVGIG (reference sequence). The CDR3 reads CAWSERDRGEKLFF. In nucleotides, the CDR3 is TGTGCCTGGAGTGAACGGGACAGGGGGGAAAAACTGTTTTTT.

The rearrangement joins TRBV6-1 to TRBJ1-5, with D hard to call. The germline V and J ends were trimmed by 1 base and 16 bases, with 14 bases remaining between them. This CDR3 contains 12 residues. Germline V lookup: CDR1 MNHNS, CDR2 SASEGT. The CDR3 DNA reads TGTGCCAGCAGTGAAGTTGTGGCACACCGCCATTTT. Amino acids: CASSEVVAHRHF.

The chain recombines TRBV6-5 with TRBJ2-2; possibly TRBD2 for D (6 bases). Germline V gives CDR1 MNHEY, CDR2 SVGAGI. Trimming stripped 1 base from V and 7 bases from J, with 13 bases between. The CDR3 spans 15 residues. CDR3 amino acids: CASSYLWAEGGELFF. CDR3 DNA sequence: TGTGCCAGCAGTTACTTATGGGCGGAGGGCGGGGAGCTGTTTTTT.

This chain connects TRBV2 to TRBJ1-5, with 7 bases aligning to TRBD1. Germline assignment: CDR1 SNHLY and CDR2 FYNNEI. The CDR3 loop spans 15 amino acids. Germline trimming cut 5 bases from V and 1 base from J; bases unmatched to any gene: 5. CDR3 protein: CASSKDRVSNQPQHF. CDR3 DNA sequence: TGTGCCAGCAGTAAAGACAGGGTGAGCAATCAGCCCCAGCATTTT.

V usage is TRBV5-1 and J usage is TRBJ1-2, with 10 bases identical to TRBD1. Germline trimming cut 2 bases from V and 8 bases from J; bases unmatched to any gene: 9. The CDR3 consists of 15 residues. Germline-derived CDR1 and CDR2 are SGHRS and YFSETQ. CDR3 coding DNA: TGCGCCAGCAGCTTCCGGGACAGGGGAAAAGAGGGCTACACCTTC. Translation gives CASSFRDRGKEGYTF.

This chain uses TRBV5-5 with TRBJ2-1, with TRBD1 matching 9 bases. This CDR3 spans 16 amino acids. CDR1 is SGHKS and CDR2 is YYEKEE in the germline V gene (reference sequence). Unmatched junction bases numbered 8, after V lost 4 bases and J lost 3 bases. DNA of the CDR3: TGTGCCAGCAGCGTCCGACAGGGGGTGAACTACAATGAGCAGTTCTTC. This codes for CASSVRQGVNYNEQFF.

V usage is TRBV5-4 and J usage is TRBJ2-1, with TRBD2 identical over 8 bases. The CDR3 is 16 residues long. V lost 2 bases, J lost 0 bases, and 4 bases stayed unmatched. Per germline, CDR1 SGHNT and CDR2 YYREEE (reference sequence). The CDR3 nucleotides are TGTGCCAGCAGCTTTGATAGCGGGGCCTCCTACAATGAGCAGTTCTTC. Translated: CASSFDSGASYNEQFF.